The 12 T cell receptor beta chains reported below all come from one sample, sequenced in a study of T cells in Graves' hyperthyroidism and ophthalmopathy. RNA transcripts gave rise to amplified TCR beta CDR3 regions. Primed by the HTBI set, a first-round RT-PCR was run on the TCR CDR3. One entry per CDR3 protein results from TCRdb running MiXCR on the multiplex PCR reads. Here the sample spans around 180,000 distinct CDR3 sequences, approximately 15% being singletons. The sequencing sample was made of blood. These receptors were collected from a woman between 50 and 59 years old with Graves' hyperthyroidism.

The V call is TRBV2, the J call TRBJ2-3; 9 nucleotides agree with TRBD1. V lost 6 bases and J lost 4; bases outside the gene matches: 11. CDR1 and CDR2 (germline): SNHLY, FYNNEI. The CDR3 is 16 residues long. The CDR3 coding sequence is TGTGCCAGCAGCCGACACGGACAGGGGATTTCAGATACGCAGTATTTT. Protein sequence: CASSRHGQGISDTQYF.

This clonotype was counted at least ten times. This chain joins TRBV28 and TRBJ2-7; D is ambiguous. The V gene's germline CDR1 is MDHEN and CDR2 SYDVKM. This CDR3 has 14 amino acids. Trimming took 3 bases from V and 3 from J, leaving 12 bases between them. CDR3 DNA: TGTGCCAGCAGTTTGCCCCCTCCTCTCTACGAGCAGTACTTC. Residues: CASSLPPPLYEQYF.

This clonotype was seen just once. The CDR3 loop is CASSESLAGPYEQYF. The CDR3 DNA is TGTGCCAGCAGTGAATCGTTAGCGGGACCCTACGAGCAGTACTTC. V usage is TRBV2 and J usage is TRBJ2-7; 8 nucleotides match TRBD2. CDR3 size: 15 residues. Germline V gene lookup returns CDR1 SNHLY and CDR2 FYNNEI. V shed 2 bases, J shed 2 bases, and the junction held 5 bases outside the gene matches.

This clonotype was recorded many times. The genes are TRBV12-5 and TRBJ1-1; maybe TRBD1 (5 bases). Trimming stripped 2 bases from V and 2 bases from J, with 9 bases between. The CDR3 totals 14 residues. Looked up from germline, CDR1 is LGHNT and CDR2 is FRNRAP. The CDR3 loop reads CASGLTGGNTEAFF. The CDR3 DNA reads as TGTGCTAGTGGTTTGACAGGAGGTAACACTGAAGCTTTCTTT.

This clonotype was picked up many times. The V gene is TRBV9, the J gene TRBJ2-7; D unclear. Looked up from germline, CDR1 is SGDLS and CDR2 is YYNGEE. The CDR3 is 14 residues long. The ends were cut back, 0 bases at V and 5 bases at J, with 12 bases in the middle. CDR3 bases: TGTGCCAGCAGCGTAGCTACCGGGTTCAACGAGCAGTACTTC. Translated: CASSVATGFNEQYF.

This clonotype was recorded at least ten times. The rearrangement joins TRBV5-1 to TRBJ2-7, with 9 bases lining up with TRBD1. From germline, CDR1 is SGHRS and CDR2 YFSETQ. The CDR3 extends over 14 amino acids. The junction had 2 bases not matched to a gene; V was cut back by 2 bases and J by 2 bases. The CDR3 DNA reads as TGCGCCAGCAGCTTCGGGACAGGGACCTACGAGCAGTACTTC. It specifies CASSFGTGTYEQYF.

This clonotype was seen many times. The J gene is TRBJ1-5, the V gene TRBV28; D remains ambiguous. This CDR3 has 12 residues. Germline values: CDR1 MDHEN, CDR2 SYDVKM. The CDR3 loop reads CATRDSNQPQHF. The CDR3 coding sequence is TGTGCGACACGGGATAGCAATCAGCCCCAGCATTTT.

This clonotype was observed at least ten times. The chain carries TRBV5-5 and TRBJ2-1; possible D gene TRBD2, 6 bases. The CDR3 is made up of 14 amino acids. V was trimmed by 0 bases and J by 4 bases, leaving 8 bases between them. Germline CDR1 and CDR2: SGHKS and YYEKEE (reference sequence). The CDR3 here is CASSLGGIYNEQFF. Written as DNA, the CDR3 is TGTGCCAGCAGCTTGGGCGGGATTTACAATGAGCAGTTCTTC. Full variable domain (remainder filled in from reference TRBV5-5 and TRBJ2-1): DAGVTQSPTHLIKTRGQQVTLRCSPISGHKSVSWYQQVLGQGPQFIFQYYEKEERGRGNFPDRFSARQFPNYSSELNVNALLLGDSALYLCASSLGGIYNEQFFGPGTRLTVL.

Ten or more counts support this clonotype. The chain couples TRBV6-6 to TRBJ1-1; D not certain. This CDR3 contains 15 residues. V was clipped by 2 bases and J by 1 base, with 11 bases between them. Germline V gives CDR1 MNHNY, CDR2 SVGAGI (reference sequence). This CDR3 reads CASSYEGSANTEAFF. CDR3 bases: TGTGCCAGCAGTTACGAGGGTTCAGCGAACACTGAAGCTTTCTTT.

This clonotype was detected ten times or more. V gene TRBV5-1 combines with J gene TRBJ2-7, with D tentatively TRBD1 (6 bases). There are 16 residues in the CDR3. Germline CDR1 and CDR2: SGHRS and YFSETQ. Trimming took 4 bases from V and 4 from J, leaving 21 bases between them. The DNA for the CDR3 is TGCGCCAGCAGCGAGGAACCGACAGGCGATTTTTACGAGCAGTACTTC. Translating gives CASSEEPTGDFYEQYF.

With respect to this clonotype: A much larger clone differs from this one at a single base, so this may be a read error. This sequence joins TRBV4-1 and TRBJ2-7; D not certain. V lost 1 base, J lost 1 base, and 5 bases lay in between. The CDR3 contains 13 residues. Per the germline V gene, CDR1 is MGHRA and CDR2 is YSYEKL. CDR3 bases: TGCGCCAGCAGCCAAGTGGGGTCCTACGAGCAGTACTTC. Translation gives CASSQVGSYEQYF.

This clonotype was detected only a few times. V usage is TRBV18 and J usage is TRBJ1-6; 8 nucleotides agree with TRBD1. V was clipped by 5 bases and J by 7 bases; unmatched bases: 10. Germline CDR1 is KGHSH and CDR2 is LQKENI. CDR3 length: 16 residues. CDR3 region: CASSSVTGTGNSPLHF. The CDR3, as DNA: TGTGCCAGCTCATCAGTCACCGGGACAGGAAATTCACCCCTCCACTTT.